The clone carrying this T cell receptor (beta chain) has at least ten counts. Its antigen is as yet unknown. The source of the sample is a study of T cells after yellow fever vaccination. For the study at large: Fractions of limited cellularity were prepared by means of SMART-Seq v4 Ultra Low Input.

The TCR cDNA carried a universal primer site and UMIs from 5'RACE template switching. TCRdb reprocessed the 5' RACE reads with MiXCR, giving one entry per CDR3 protein. This sample yields roughly 150,000 distinct CDR3 sequences, of which 5% to 8% are seen a single time; under 0.7% belongs to the top ten. Broader study findings: Primary-vaccination clones mostly resurfaced post-booster (about 96% CD4, about 87% CD8).

The CDR3 is made up of 12 amino acids. Germline V lookup: CDR1 WSHSY, CDR2 SAAADI. V gave up 6 bases and J gave up 3 bases, with 8 bases separating them. The origin of this receptor is a man aged 25-40 years who received the YFV17D yellow fever vaccine. This sample comprised CD4+ T cells sorted from PBMCs, obtained 10 days after the yellow fever booster vaccination. The chain combines TRBV10-2 with TRBJ1-2; D may be TRBD1 (5 bases). CDR3 loop: CASSPGDYGYTF. In DNA, the CDR3 is TGCGCCAGCAGCCCGGGGGACTATGGCTACACCTTC.